These 4 T cell receptor beta chains share one sample of origin, sequenced in a study of CD8+CD57+ T cells in acquired aplastic anemia. TCR beta VDJ combinations and CDR3 sequences were profiled from genomic DNA. TCRdb ran MiXCR on the reads and lists one entry per CDR3 protein. The table lists 180,000 or so distinct CDR3 sequences, less than 60% of them singletons. Individuals selected for sequencing had exhibited CD8+CD57+ cell expansion on flow cytometry. Input material: sorted CD4+, CD8+, or CD8+CD57+ T cells (not recorded which) from PBMCs. The receptor source for this set is a human donor with aplastic anemia.

This sequence joins TRBV9 and TRBJ2-3; D remains unclear. V lost 0 bases and J 1 base, leaving 12 bases between the germline ends. Per the germline V gene, CDR1 is SGDLS and CDR2 is YYNGEE. This CDR3 is built from 16 residues. CDR3 sequence: CASSVEGNPRTDTQYF. The CDR3 nucleotides read TGTGCCAGCAGCGTAGAGGGAAACCCGCGCACAGATACGCAGTATTTT. The full variable domain, rest sourced from reference TRBV9 and TRBJ2-3, is DSGVTQTPKHLITATGQRVTLRCSPRSGDLSVYWYQQSLDQGLQFLIQYYNGEERAKGNILERFSAQQFPDLHSELNLSSLELGDSALYFCASSVEGNPRTDTQYFGPGTRLTVL.

This clonotype was picked up many times. The chain employs TRBV11-3 and TRBJ2-1; D is unresolved. CDR1 is SGHNT and CDR2 is YENEEA in the germline V gene. The CDR3 covers 13 residues. The germline V and J ends were trimmed by 5 bases and 0 bases, with 5 bases remaining between them. CDR3 sequence reads: CASSESSYNEQFF. In DNA form, the CDR3 reads TGTGCCAGCAGCGAGAGCTCCTACAATGAGCAGTTCTTC.

As concerns this clonotype: A clone one base away is much larger, so this may be a read error. V is TRBV5-1 and J is TRBJ2-5; D is possibly TRBD2 (6 bases). The germline V gene has CDR1 SGHRS and CDR2 YFSETQ. The CDR3 runs 13 residues. CDR3 loop: CASRRGFQGTQYF. CDR3 nucleotide sequence: TGCGCCAGTCGGAGGGGCTTCCAAGGGACCCAGTACTTC.

Turning to this clonotype: A much larger clonotype is one base distant, so this may be a read error. The chain carries TRBV27 and TRBJ1-6; D not certain. This CDR3 has 13 residues. The V end lost 5 bases, the J end lost 9 bases, and 11 bases lay between the germline ends. Germline loops: CDR1 MNHEY, CDR2 SMNVEV (reference sequence). The CDR3 loop reads CASSTRTISPLHF. CDR3 nucleotides: TGTGCCAGCAGTACTCGGACCATTTCACCCCTCCACTTT.